This T cell receptor (beta chain) was sequenced in a study of tumour-infiltrating T cells in Burkitt lymphoma. Study details: Repertoire clonality predicted overall and progression-free survival.

V gave up 1 base and J gave up 7 bases, with 16 bases separating them. From germline, CDR1 is SGHTA and CDR2 FQGNSA. This CDR3 is built from 16 residues. This clone was counted a single time. TCRdb's table, derived via immunoSEQ multiplex PCR, lists solely in-frame clones and lacks some. The repertoire holds 7,700 or so clones, with over 60% as singletons. The chain uses TRBV7-2 and TRBJ1-4, with a possible D match to TRBD1 (5 bases). The origin of this receptor is a human donor with diffuse large B-cell lymphoma. Sequencing was done on a sample of tumor tissue. The CDR3 DNA is TGTGCCAGCAGCTTAGGCCCCTCCGGGGACGGTGAAAAACTGTTTTTT. Translated: CASSLGPSGDGEKLFF.